This is a list of T cell receptor beta chains from one sample in a study of radiotherapy plus CTLA-4 blockade in lung cancer. Profiling relied on immunoSEQ multiplex PCR, and the TCRdb table lists in-frame clones only, not all of them. This sample has 81,000 or so clones; around 78% occur once, and the top ten carry approximately 22%. The specimen comprised peripheral blood, sampled from a patient treated with radiotherapy plus ipilimumab. Receptor source: a human donor with non-small cell lung cancer whose response to radiotherapy plus ipilimumab could not be evaluated. Some clones in this sample may be carry-over from other donors' samples. Each CDR3 is given with its conserved first and last residue. The order of the fields is D gene, J gene, V gene, clone size, CDR3 DNA, CDR3 protein. A D gene is named only where the DNA matches it firmly. A row's size may be missing; if present it is once, few, many or a size class.

d_gene: .; j_gene: TRBJ2-7; v_gene: TRBV11-1; abundance: .; CDR3nt: TGTGCCATCGGGGACGAGCAGTACTTC; CDR3aa: CAIGDEQYF
d_gene: TRBD1; j_gene: TRBJ1-6; v_gene: TRBV28; abundance: .; CDR3nt: TGTGCCAGCAGTTCGGGACAGGGGTCCTATAATTCCCCCCTCCACTTT; CDR3aa: CASSSGQGSYNSPLHF
d_gene: TRBD1; j_gene: TRBJ2-2; v_gene: TRBV5-1; abundance: few; CDR3nt: TGCGCCAGCAGTGGGGACAGTTTGACCGGGGAGCTGTTTTTT; CDR3aa: CASSGDSLTGELFF
d_gene: .; j_gene: TRBJ2-2; v_gene: TRBV5-1; abundance: .; CDR3nt: TGCGCCAGCAGTCGAAACAGGGAGATCACCGGGGAGCTGTTTTTT; CDR3aa: CASSRNREITGELFF
d_gene: .; j_gene: TRBJ2-5; v_gene: TRBV2; abundance: few; CDR3nt: TGTGCCAGCACTTCCTCAGGGGCAGTGACATACTTC; CDR3aa: CASTSSGAVTYF
d_gene: .; j_gene: TRBJ2-1; v_gene: TRBV9; abundance: .; CDR3nt: TGTGCCAGCAGCGTAGCTACTTTGACAGGTATCAATGAGCAGTTCTTC; CDR3aa: CASSVATLTGINEQFF
d_gene: .; j_gene: TRBJ2-7; v_gene: TRBV11-3; abundance: .; CDR3nt: TGTGCCAGCAGCTCCACTGGGGGGTCCTACGAGCAGTACTTC; CDR3aa: CASSSTGGSYEQYF
d_gene: .; j_gene: TRBJ1-1; v_gene: TRBV30; abundance: .; CDR3nt: TGTGCCTGGAGTGTAGCCAGGATGAACACTGAAGCTTTCTTT; CDR3aa: CAWSVARMNTEAFF
d_gene: TRBD1; j_gene: TRBJ1-1; v_gene: TRBV9; abundance: .; CDR3nt: TGTGCCAGCAGCCCACGGACAGGGGTGGCTGAAGCTTTCTTT; CDR3aa: CASSPRTGVAEAFF
d_gene: TRBD2; j_gene: TRBJ2-3; v_gene: TRBV4-2; abundance: .; CDR3nt: TGTGCCAGCAGCCGGACCGGGACTAGCGCAGATACGCAGTATTTT; CDR3aa: CASSRTGTSADTQYF
d_gene: .; j_gene: TRBJ1-6; v_gene: TRBV11-3; abundance: .; CDR3nt: TGTGCCAGCAGCTTGGGCCCCAATTCACCCCTCCACTTT; CDR3aa: CASSLGPNSPLHF
d_gene: .; j_gene: TRBJ2-5; v_gene: TRBV7-7; abundance: .; CDR3nt: TGTGCTAGCAGCCCAGCCGGTGGGGCCCAAGAGACCCAGTACTTC; CDR3aa: CASSPAGGAQETQYF
d_gene: .; j_gene: TRBJ1-1; v_gene: TRBV28; abundance: .; CDR3nt: TGTGCCAGCAGTCTGTTCAACACTGAAGCTTTCTTT; CDR3aa: CASSLFNTEAFF
d_gene: TRBD1; j_gene: TRBJ2-7; v_gene: TRBV7-9; abundance: .; CDR3nt: TGTGCCAGCAGCTTCGGGACAGGGGCCCCCTACGAGCAGTACTTC; CDR3aa: CASSFGTGAPYEQYF
d_gene: .; j_gene: TRBJ1-2; v_gene: TRBV7-9; abundance: once; CDR3nt: TGTGCCAGCAGCATCGGGACACGACCCAACTATGGCTACACCTTC; CDR3aa: CASSIGTRPNYGYTF